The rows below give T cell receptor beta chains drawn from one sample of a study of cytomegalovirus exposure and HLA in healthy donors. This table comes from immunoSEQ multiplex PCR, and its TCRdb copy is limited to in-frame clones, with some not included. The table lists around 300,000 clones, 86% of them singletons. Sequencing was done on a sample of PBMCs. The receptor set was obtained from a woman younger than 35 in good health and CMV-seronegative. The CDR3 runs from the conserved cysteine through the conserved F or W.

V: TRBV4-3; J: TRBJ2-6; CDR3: CASSQGVGTGANVLTF
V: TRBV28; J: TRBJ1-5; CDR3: CASSDHRGTENQPQHF
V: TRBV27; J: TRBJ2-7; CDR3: CASSLRGRTVDEQYF
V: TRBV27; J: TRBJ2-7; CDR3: CASSYRATYEQYF
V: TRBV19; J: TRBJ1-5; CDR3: CASREGATGQPQHF
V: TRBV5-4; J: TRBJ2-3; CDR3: CASSHRARGNTDTQYF
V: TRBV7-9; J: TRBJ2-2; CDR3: CASSPRQGAGELFF
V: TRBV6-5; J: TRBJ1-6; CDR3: CASRQYNSPLHF
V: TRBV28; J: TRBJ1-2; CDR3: CASTVAQENYGYTF
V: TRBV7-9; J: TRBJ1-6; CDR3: CASSFPGNSPLHF
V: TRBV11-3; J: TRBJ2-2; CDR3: CASSSDSTGELFF
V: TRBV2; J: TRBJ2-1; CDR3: CASRRTSGGNNEQFF
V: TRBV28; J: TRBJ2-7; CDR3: CASSHQGSYEQYF
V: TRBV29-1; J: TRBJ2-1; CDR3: CSVDRSGGFSYNEQFF
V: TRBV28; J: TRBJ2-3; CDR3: CASTLVPRDTQYF
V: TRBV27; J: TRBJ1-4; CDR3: CASSIQGRPKEKLFF
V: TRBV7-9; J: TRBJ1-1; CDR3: CASSFVLMNTEAFF
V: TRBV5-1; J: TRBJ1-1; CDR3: CASRGQGDTEAFF
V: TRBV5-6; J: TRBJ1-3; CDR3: CASSPESRGNTIYF
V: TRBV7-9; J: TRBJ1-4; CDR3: CASSPEGEGKLFF
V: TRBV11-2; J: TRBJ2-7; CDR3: CASSLRASGSQDEQYF